This passage covers 6 T cell receptor beta chains from one sample sequenced in a study of cytomegalovirus exposure and HLA in healthy donors (dated by TCRdb to about 2017). The library was built by means of the immunoSEQ multiplex PCR assay. The multiplex PCR relied on a mix of 60 forward primers for TCR Vbeta segments and 13 reverse primers for TCR Jbeta segments. The table comes from immuneACCESS by way of TCRdb, which keeps in-frame sequences with V and J called. Part of the clones is missing from these tables; in studies checked, under half for an unresolved V gene and the rest for unknown reasons. Present in this sample are 95,000 to 150,000 clones, more than 75% of which were seen just once. The ten top clones hold around 13% of the sample. The sample consisted of PBMCs. All receptors derive from a woman aged 55-70 years in good health and CMV-seropositive.

The chain couples TRBV6-5 to TRBJ1-1, with TRBD1 matching 11 bases. This CDR3 contains 15 residues. V was clipped by 5 bases and J by 2 bases; unmatched bases: 4. In germline, CDR1 is MNHEY, CDR2 SVGAGI. CDR3 residues: CASSPGTGGNTEAFF. CDR3 sequence (DNA): TGTGCCAGCAGTCCCGGGACAGGGGGTAACACTGAAGCTTTCTTT.

The chain has TRBV7-6 and TRBJ1-1; D remains ambiguous. The germline V gene has CDR1 SGHVS and CDR2 FNYEAQ. V gave up 1 base and J gave up 0 bases, with 6 bases separating them. This CDR3 is 14 amino acids long. CDR3 sequence (DNA): TGTGCCAGCAGCTTAGGTATCGTGAACACTGAAGCTTTCTTT. Protein sequence: CASSLGIVNTEAFF. The entire variable domain, with the rest obtained from reference TRBV7-6 and TRBJ1-1, is as follows: GAGVSQSPRYKVTKRGQDVALRCDPISGHVSLYWYRQALGQGPEFLTYFNYEAQQDKSGLPNDRFSAERPEGSISTLTIQRTEQRDSAMYRCASSLGIVNTEAFFGQGTRLTVV.

This clone was observed once. V usage is TRBV6-1 and J usage is TRBJ1-1; D remains ambiguous. Trimming cost V 2 bases and J 7 bases, with 20 bases left between them. CDR1 MNHNS and CDR2 SASEGT come from the germline V gene. This CDR3 has 16 residues. For the CDR3, the DNA is TGTGCCAGCAGTGAATATGGGCGGGTACGGACTTTTGAAGCTTTCTTT. Amino acids: CASSEYGRVRTFEAFF.

The rearrangement links TRBV7-9 to TRBJ1-2, with 8 bases fitting TRBD1. Germline V gene data show CDR1 as SEHNR and CDR2 as FQNEAQ (reference sequence). The CDR3 covers 14 residues. Trimming took 1 base from V and 8 from J; bases not matched to a gene: 6. CDR3 DNA sequence: TGTGCCAGCAGCTTAGGGACAGGGTCGTTCGGCTACACCTTC. This codes for CASSLGTGSFGYTF.

The rearrangement joins TRBV5-1 to TRBJ1-2, with 8 bases matching TRBD1. CDR1 and CDR2 from the germline V gene are SGHRS and YFSETQ. Trimming cost V 6 bases and J 8 bases; bases outside gene matches: 30. The CDR3 covers 20 residues. CDR3: CASMSTPSVGRTGILGGYTF. In DNA form, the CDR3 reads TGCGCCAGCATGTCTACGCCTTCGGTGGGCAGGACAGGGATCCTGGGGGGCTACACCTTC.

The chain carries TRBV7-2 and TRBJ2-7; 8 nucleotides line up with TRBD2. Per the germline V gene, CDR1 is SGHTA and CDR2 is FQGNSA. Trimming removed 5 bases from V and 6 bases from J; junction bases left unmatched: 6. There are 13 residues in the CDR3. CDR3 residues: CASSDPTSAEQYF. Here the CDR3 DNA reads TGTGCCAGCAGCGACCCGACTAGCGCCGAGCAGTACTTC.